These T cell receptor beta chains were read from a single sample in a study of CD8+ T cells in alopecia areata. Assay: immunoSEQ multiplex PCR; the TCRdb copy retains only in-frame clones and omits some. The data show 150,000 or so clones, approximately 87% seen once. Sequencing was performed on CD8+ T cells sorted from blood, taken at week 0. The receptors originated from a human donor with alopecia areata. The CDR3 runs from the conserved cysteine through the conserved F or W. The D gene is left open where the match is weak. Clone size appears in some rows only: once, few, many, or a class for an expanded clone.

v_gene	d_gene	j_gene	abundance	CDR3nt	CDR3aa
TRBV7-9	.	TRBJ2-3	.	TGTGCCAGCAGCACCCAAGGGGCCACTAGCACAGATACGCAGTATTTT	CASSTQGATSTDTQYF
TRBV11-2	.	TRBJ2-7	.	TGTGCCAGCAGCTTAGGGGGTGGGGAGCAGTACTTC	CASSLGGGEQYF
TRBV5-1	TRBD2	TRBJ2-3	.	TGCGCCAGCGGCGAGCGGGAGGGCCGGGCAGATACGCAGTATTTT	CASGEREGRADTQYF
TRBV11-2	.	TRBJ2-1	.	TGTGCCAGCAGCTTAGATGTATGGGGGCGAGGAAACAATGAGCAGTTCTTC	CASSLDVWGRGNNEQFF
TRBV29-1	.	TRBJ2-3	few	TGCAGCGTTGGACGGGAAGGCCCAGATACGCAGTATTTT	CSVGREGPDTQYF
TRBV5-1	TRBD1	TRBJ1-2	.	TGCGCCAGCAGCTTGACGGGGACAGACACTAACTATGGCTACACCTTC	CASSLTGTDTNYGYTF
TRBV12-5	.	TRBJ2-3	.	TGTGCTAGTGGTCCCTTGTGGGGGCGTAGTACAGATACGCAGTATTTT	CASGPLWGRSTDTQYF
TRBV27	.	TRBJ2-1	few	TGTGCCAGCAGTTGGGCAGGGAACAATGAGCAGTTCTTC	CASSWAGNNEQFF
TRBV7-9	TRBD2	TRBJ2-7	.	TGTGCCAGCAGCTTAATCGCGGGCTCGGGCGGGAGGCGGCACGAGCAGTACTTC	CASSLIAGSGGRRHEQYF
TRBV29-1	.	TRBJ2-1	.	TGCAGCGTTGAATACACGATATCCGAGCAGTTCTTC	CSVEYTISEQFF
TRBV7-9	.	TRBJ1-1	.	TGTGCCAGCAGCTCAATATATAACACTGAAGCTTTCTTT	CASSSIYNTEAFF
TRBV5-1	.	TRBJ2-2	.	TGCGCCAGCAGCTTCGAGGTCGGGGAGCTGTTTTTT	CASSFEVGELFF
TRBV7-9	.	TRBJ1-1	.	TGTGCCAGCAGCTTGACCCCGGGCACTGAAGCTTTCTTT	CASSLTPGTEAFF
TRBV29-1	.	TRBJ2-2	.	TGCAGCGTTAGGGGAAACACCGGGGAGCTGTTTTTT	CSVRGNTGELFF
TRBV12-5	.	TRBJ2-7	.	TGTGCTAGTGGAGGGGGTACCGTCGAGCAGTACTTC	CASGGGTVEQYF
TRBV28	.	TRBJ1-1	.	TGTGCCAGCACTATTACCGGGACAAACGACGAAGCTTTCTTT	CASTITGTNDEAFF
TRBV27	TRBD1	TRBJ2-7	.	TGTGCCAGCAGTTTTGGGGGACAGGCAGCCTCCTACGAGCAGTACTTC	CASSFGGQAASYEQYF
TRBV11-2	.	TRBJ1-1	few	TGTGCCAGCAGCCGCAAACCAGGCGCTGAAGCTTTCTTT	CASSRKPGAEAFF
TRBV19	TRBD1	TRBJ2-7	.	TGTGCCAGTAGTCCTCCACAGGGGCGTGGGTTCGAGCAGTACTTC	CASSPPQGRGFEQYF
TRBV27	TRBD2	TRBJ2-1	.	TGTGCCAGCAAAACTAGCGGGAGAGGGAATGAGCAGTTCTTC	CASKTSGRGNEQFF
TRBV29-1	.	TRBJ2-5	.	TGCAGCGTTGGAAGGGCCGGGGGACAAGAGACCCAGTACTTC	CSVGRAGGQETQYF
TRBV30	TRBD2	TRBJ2-3	.	TGTGCCTGGCAACTTAGCGGGAGTAGCACAGATACGCAGTATTTT	CAWQLSGSSTDTQYF
TRBV19	TRBD2	TRBJ2-5	.	TGTGCCAGTAGTATAGACTCGACTAGCGGGAGCGAGACCCAGTACTTC	CASSIDSTSGSETQYF
TRBV2	.	TRBJ1-2	.	TGTGCCAGCAGCCCTCCGGGCAGGGGATATAACACCTTC	CASSPPGRGYNTF
TRBV7-9	.	TRBJ1-4	.	TGTGCCAGCAGCCCTCTAAACAGAGACCGAAATGAAAAACTGTTTTTT	CASSPLNRDRNEKLFF
TRBV4-1	TRBD1	TRBJ1-5	.	TGCGCCAGCAGCCCGGGACAGGGCGTCTGGCCCCAGCATTTT	CASSPGQGVWPQHF
TRBV7-6	TRBD2	TRBJ2-1	.	TGTGCCAGCAGCTTATCCGCTAGCGGGGTCTTCTACAATGAGCAGTTCTTC	CASSLSASGVFYNEQFF
TRBV29-1	.	TRBJ2-7	.	TGCAGCGCCTCAAACTCGGGAGCGGGCGAGCAGTACTTC	CSASNSGAGEQYF
TRBV27	TRBD2	TRBJ2-7	.	TGTGCCAGCAGTTTATCTAGCGGGGGAGCCTACGAGCAGTACTTC	CASSLSSGGAYEQYF